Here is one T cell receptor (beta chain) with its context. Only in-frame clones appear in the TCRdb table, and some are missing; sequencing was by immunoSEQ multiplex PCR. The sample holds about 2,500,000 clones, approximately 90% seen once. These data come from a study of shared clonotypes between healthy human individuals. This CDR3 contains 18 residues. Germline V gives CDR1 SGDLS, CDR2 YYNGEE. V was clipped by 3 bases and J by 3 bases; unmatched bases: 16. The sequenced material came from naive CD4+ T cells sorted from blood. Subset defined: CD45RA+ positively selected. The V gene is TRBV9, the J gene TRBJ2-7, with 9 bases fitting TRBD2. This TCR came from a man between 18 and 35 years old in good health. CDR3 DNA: TGTGCCAGCAGCGAGGATCCTCCCTTTAGCGGGAGTTTCTACGAGCAGTACTTC. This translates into CASSEDPPFSGSFYEQYF.